Below, 31 T cell receptor beta chains from the same sample are listed, as sequenced in a study of cytomegalovirus exposure and HLA in healthy donors. With 60 Vbeta and 13 Jbeta primers, the PCR was carried out. Libraries were prepared by immunoSEQ multiplex PCR; TCRdb keeps only in-frame clonotypes and omits some of them. The sample records 210,000 or so clones, roughly four fifths being singletons. The sequencing sample was made of PBMCs. The source is a woman aged 40 to 55 in good health and CMV-seronegative.

The chain couples TRBV19 to TRBJ2-5, with 7 bases lining up with TRBD2. CDR3 length: 14 amino acids. V lost 6 bases and J lost 5; bases outside the gene matches: 9. Germline CDR1 LNHDA, CDR2 SQIVND (reference sequence). The CDR3 region is CASSTGLGGETQYF. The CDR3 DNA reads TGTGCCAGTAGCACCGGACTAGGAGGGGAGACCCAGTACTTC.

The chain couples TRBV28 to TRBJ2-5; no definite D call. The germline gives CDR1 MDHEN, CDR2 SYDVKM. V lost 1 base to trimming and J lost 4 bases, with 10 bases between them. The CDR3 spans 14 residues. The CDR3 spells CASSLSRVTETQYF. The CDR3, as DNA: TGTGCCAGCAGTTTATCCCGGGTAACAGAGACCCAGTACTTC.

This chain links TRBV6-5 with TRBJ1-2; 10 bases agree with TRBD1. V was clipped by 0 bases and J by 6 bases; unmatched bases: 4. The CDR3 runs 15 residues. Germline-derived CDR1 and CDR2 are MNHEY and SVGAGI. The CDR3 DNA follows: TGTGCCAGCAGTTACTCCCCGGGGACAGGGGATGGCTACACCTTC. It codes for CASSYSPGTGDGYTF.

The V gene is TRBV27, the J gene TRBJ2-1, with TRBD2 as a possible D gene (6 bases). V was cut by 5 bases and J by 0 bases, with 11 bases left in between. This CDR3 contains 15 residues. In germline, CDR1 is MNHEY, CDR2 SMNVEV (reference sequence). CDR3 loop: CASSAGPSSYNEQFF. The CDR3 nucleotides read TGTGCCAGCAGTGCGGGGCCGAGCTCCTACAATGAGCAGTTCTTC.

This clone was counted a few times. The gene calls are TRBV7-8 and TRBJ2-7, with 7 bases lining up with TRBD2. Germline V gives CDR1 SGHVS, CDR2 FQNEAQ. The trim removed 5 bases at V and 3 bases at J, leaving 13 bases unmatched. This CDR3 has 16 residues. The CDR3 sequence: CASSPTDPGGFYEQYF. CDR3 DNA sequence: TGTGCCAGCAGCCCTACCGATCCGGGAGGCTTCTACGAGCAGTACTTC.

This clone has a single count. V and J are TRBV11-2 and TRBJ1-1, with D maybe TRBD1 (5 bases). CDR3 length equals 15 residues. Germline CDR1 reads SGHAT; CDR2 reads FQNNGV. Between the trimmed V and J ends, which lost 5 bases and 1 base, there was a span of 14 bases. This chain's CDR3 is CASSQQGAANTEAFF. The DNA of the CDR3 is TGTGCCAGCAGCCAGCAGGGCGCCGCGAACACTGAAGCTTTCTTT. Supplemented by reference TRBV11-2 and TRBJ1-1, the full variable domain reads EAGVAQSPRYKIIEKRQSVAFWCNPISGHATLYWYQQILGQGPKLLIQFQNNGVVDDSQLPKDRFSAERLKGVDSTLKIQPAKLEDSAVYLCASSQQGAANTEAFFGQGTRLTVV.

The chain is built from TRBV5-1 and TRBJ2-7, with D maybe TRBD1 (6 bases). V lost 1 base, J lost 5 bases, and 10 bases lay in between. The CDR3 sequence is 13 residues long. Germline CDR1 and CDR2: SGHRS and YFSETQ. The CDR3 reads CASSLSGVHEQYF. The CDR3 DNA reads TGCGCCAGCAGCTTGTCAGGGGTCCACGAGCAGTACTTC.

CDR3 loop: CALKGALYEQYF. DNA for the CDR3: TGTGCCTTAAAAGGGGCCCTCTACGAGCAGTACTTC. The chain recombines TRBV30 with TRBJ2-5, with D possibly matching TRBD1 (5 bases). The J call is doubtful: the DNA matches TRBJ2-7 better. CDR1 and CDR2 (germline): GTSNPN, SVGIG (reference sequence). The CDR3 loop spans 12 amino acids.

This chain links TRBV28 with TRBJ1-5; D is undetermined. CDR1 MDHEN and CDR2 SYDVKM come from the germline V gene. This CDR3 spans 13 amino acids. With 6 bases removed from V and 0 bases from J, the gap between germline ends came to 6 bases. The CDR3 nucleotides read TGTGCCAGCAGGGCGGATAGCAATCAGCCCCAGCATTTT. Translated: CASRADSNQPQHF. The variable domain in full, with the rest retrieved from reference TRBV28 and TRBJ1-5, is DVKVTQSSRYLVKRTGEKVFLECVQDMDHENMFWYRQDPGLGLRLIYFSYDVKMKEKGDIPEGYSVSREKKERFSLILESASTNQTSMYLCASRADSNQPQHFGDGTRLSIL.

The chain combines TRBV4-1 with TRBJ2-5; weak D call: TRBD2 (5 bases). CDR3 length: 13 amino acids. Deletions cut 1 base from V and 14 bases from J, with 17 bases between. Germline V gene sequence: CDR1 MGHRA, CDR2 YSYEKL. The CDR3: CASSQGSLGGHYF. The CDR3 DNA is TGCGCCAGCAGCCAAGGATCGTTAGGAGGCCACTACTTC.

The V and J genes are TRBV7-9 and TRBJ1-1; 7 bases fit TRBD1. The V segment lost 4 bases and the J segment 1 base; nucleotides outside the gene matches: 9. The CDR3 sequence is 16 residues long. Germline V gives CDR1 SEHNR, CDR2 FQNEAQ (reference sequence). The CDR3 loop is CASSSKPTGRNTEAFF. The CDR3 DNA reads TGTGCCAGCAGCTCAAAACCGACAGGGAGGAACACTGAAGCTTTCTTT.

The chain links TRBV5-8 to TRBJ2-2; 11 positions match TRBD1. The CDR3 spans 15 residues. The trim removed 4 bases at V and 7 bases at J, leaving 6 bases unmatched. Per germline, CDR1 SGHTS and CDR2 YDEGEE. In DNA, the CDR3 is TGTGCCAGCAGCAGAGGACAGGGGGCTAACGGGGAGCTGTTTTTT. Protein: CASSRGQGANGELFF.

The J gene is TRBJ1-1, the V gene TRBV4-3; D possibly corresponds to TRBD1 (5 bases). V lost 0 bases and J lost 4, with 12 bases in between. Germline loops: CDR1 LGHNA, CDR2 YSLEER. The CDR3 contains 15 residues. DNA for the CDR3: TGCGCCAGCAGCCAAGATTCAGGGAGGGTCACTGAAGCTTTCTTT. Translating it yields CASSQDSGRVTEAFF.

The chain uses TRBV30 and TRBJ1-6, with TRBD1 identical over 10 bases. The length of the CDR3 is 14 residues. Looked up from germline, CDR1 is GTSNPN and CDR2 is SVGIG (reference sequence). V lost 3 bases and J lost 13; bases outside the gene matches: 9. The CDR3 protein is CAWSPDRGTYPLHF. CDR3 bases: TGTGCCTGGAGCCCGGACAGGGGGACCTATCCCCTCCACTTT.

The rearrangement joins TRBV11-3 to TRBJ2-2; tentative D call: TRBD1 (6 bases). The CDR3 is 18 residues long. The germline CDR1 and CDR2 sequences are SGHNT and YENEEA. With 2 bases removed from V and 6 bases from J, the gap between germline ends came to 22 bases. The CDR3 reads CASSLLSPGATLAGELFF. CDR3 nucleotides: TGTGCCAGCAGCTTATTATCGCCAGGGGCCACTCTCGCCGGGGAGCTGTTTTTT.

The rearrangement links TRBV6-5 to TRBJ2-5; D might be TRBD2 (5 bases). The J call may be wrong; the DNA end is better matched by TRBJ2-7. Germline loops: CDR1 MNHEY, CDR2 SVGAGI. This CDR3 is 16 amino acids long. The CDR3 is CASSYAPEVPRGEQYF. The CDR3 DNA is TGTGCCAGCAGTTACGCACCGGAGGTTCCCCGCGGCGAGCAGTACTTC.

The chain links TRBV11-3 to TRBJ2-5; 8 nucleotides agree with TRBD1. CDR1 SGHNT and CDR2 YENEEA come from the germline V gene. V gave up 3 bases and J gave up 3 bases; unmatched junction bases: 9. There are 16 residues in the CDR3. In nucleotides, the CDR3 is TGTGCCAGCAGCTTTATCGGACAGGGACCAAAAGAGACCCAGTACTTC. This gives the protein CASSFIGQGPKETQYF.

The chain joins TRBV7-2 to TRBJ1-1, with TRBD1 matching 10 bases. The V segment lost 4 bases and the J segment 1 base; nucleotides outside the gene matches: 6. CDR3 length: 16 amino acids. CDR1 and CDR2 (germline): SGHTA, FQGNSA. This CDR3 is CASSSDRGRRNTEAFF. CDR3 nucleotide sequence: TGTGCCAGCAGCTCAGACAGGGGGCGACGGAACACTGAAGCTTTCTTT. Full variable domain (remainder filled in from reference TRBV7-2 and TRBJ1-1): GAGVSQSPSNKVTEKGKDVELRCDPISGHTALYWYRQSLGQGLEFLIYFQGNSAPDKSGLPSDRFSAERTGGSVSTLTIQRTQQEDSAVYLCASSSDRGRRNTEAFFGQGTRLTVV.

This chain uses TRBV29-1 with TRBJ2-5, with 8 bases lining up with TRBD1. The DNA end is more similar to TRBJ2-7, so the J call may be wrong. This CDR3 comprises 12 residues. Looked up from germline, CDR1 is SQVTM and CDR2 is ANQGSEA. The CDR3 protein is CSVRQGNYEQYF. CDR3 nucleotides: TGCAGCGTCCGACAGGGGAACTACGAGCAGTACTTC.

This chain connects TRBV4-3 to TRBJ2-7; D unresolved. This CDR3 contains 16 residues. The germline V and J ends were trimmed by 0 bases and 4 bases, with 16 bases remaining between them. Looked up from germline, CDR1 is LGHNA and CDR2 is YSLEER. The DNA for the CDR3 is TGCGCCAGCAGCCAAGATCGGGTCAGAGCCCATTACGAGCAGTACTTC. Translation gives CASSQDRVRAHYEQYF.

CDR3 DNA sequence: TGTGCCAGCAGCGTAGTGGGACAGAACATCCAAGAGACCCAGTACTTC. Protein sequence: CASSVVGQNIQETQYF. The chain carries TRBV9 and TRBJ2-5; TRBD1 aligns across 7 bases. The CDR3 spans 16 residues. Germline V lookup: CDR1 SGDLS, CDR2 YYNGEE. V lost 0 bases and J lost 1; bases outside the gene matches: 6.

The chain has TRBV9 and TRBJ2-2; the match to TRBD2 covers 8 bases. Germline loops: CDR1 SGDLS, CDR2 YYNGEE. This CDR3 is 15 amino acids long. The V segment lost 4 bases and the J segment 1 base; nucleotides outside the gene matches: 3. The CDR3 DNA follows: TGTGCCAGCAGCCCAGCGGGGGTGAACACCGGGGAGCTGTTTTTT. This translates into CASSPAGVNTGELFF.

This chain connects TRBV18 to TRBJ2-3, with D possibly being TRBD1 (5 bases). Trimming left V 5 bases short and J 2 bases short, with 11 bases between. This CDR3 spans 14 amino acids. CDR1 and CDR2 (germline): KGHSH, LQKENI. The CDR3 is CASSSRTNTDTQYF. For the CDR3, the DNA is TGTGCCAGCTCAAGTCGGACAAACACAGATACGCAGTATTTT.

DNA for the CDR3: TGTGCCAGCTCGCTCGACCCCACAGGGTATAATTCACCCCTCCACTTT. It codes for CASSLDPTGYNSPLHF. The rearrangement links TRBV18 to TRBJ1-6; a weak D match, TRBD1 (6 bases). Germline V gene data show CDR1 as KGHSH and CDR2 as LQKENI. The CDR3 is 16 residues long. Trimming cost V 6 bases and J 4 bases, with 16 bases left between them. Using reference TRBV18 and TRBJ1-6 for the parts outside the CDR3, the full variable domain is NAGVMQNPRHLVRRRGQEARLRCSPMKGHSHVYWYRQLPEEGLKFMVYLQKENIIDESGMPKERFSAEFPKEGPSILRIQQVVRGDSAAYFCASSLDPTGYNSPLHFGNGTRLTVT.

The chain combines TRBV7-9 with TRBJ1-1, with 11 nucleotides matching TRBD1. Germline values: CDR1 SEHNR, CDR2 FQNEAQ (reference sequence). CDR3 size: 16 residues. V shed 5 bases, J shed 3 bases, and the junction held 8 bases outside the gene matches. CDR3 region: CASSPGTGGMDTEAFF. DNA for the CDR3: TGTGCCAGCAGCCCCGGGACAGGGGGAATGGACACTGAAGCTTTCTTT.

V gene TRBV5-1 combines with J gene TRBJ1-1, with a possible D match to TRBD1 (5 bases). Per the germline V gene, CDR1 is SGHRS and CDR2 is YFSETQ. The CDR3 runs 15 residues. With 0 bases removed from V and 4 bases from J, the gap between germline ends came to 13 bases. CDR3 nucleotide sequence: TGCGCCAGCAGCTTGGCCCCCGATGGGGCCACTGAAGCTTTCTTT. It encodes CASSLAPDGATEAFF.

This chain uses TRBV2 with TRBJ1-2; no firm D call. Between the trimmed V and J ends, which lost 3 bases and 8 bases, there was a span of 13 bases. Per germline, CDR1 SNHLY and CDR2 FYNNEI. This CDR3 is built from 13 residues. CDR3 bases: TGTGCCAGCAGTGACCCGGGGTCGAGCGGCTACACCTTC. Its translation: CASSDPGSSGYTF. The full variable domain, in which reference TRBV2 and TRBJ1-2 provide the parts outside the CDR3, is EPEVTQTPSHQVTQMGQEVILRCVPISNHLYFYWYRQILGQKVEFLVSFYNNEISEKSEIFDDQFSVERPDGSNFTLKIRSTKLEDSAMYFCASSDPGSSGYTFGSGTRLTVV.

CDR3 DNA sequence: TGTGCCAGCAGCTTAAAGGGTGTGGGGAAACCCCCTTTAGGGAGTGAGCAGTTCTTC. It translates to CASSLKGVGKPPLGSEQFF. The genes are TRBV7-3 and TRBJ2-1; TRBD2 is a possible D gene (5 bases). Germline V gene lookup returns CDR1 SGHTA and CDR2 FQGTGA. V lost 1 base, J lost 9 bases, and 28 bases lay in between. The CDR3 runs 19 residues.

This chain uses TRBV18 with TRBJ2-7; no definite D call. V dropped 5 bases and J dropped 1 base, with 9 bases sitting between them. CDR1 is KGHSH and CDR2 is LQKENI in the germline V gene. This CDR3 region has 13 residues. Here the CDR3 DNA reads TGTGCCAGCTCAGTCACACCTTCCTACGAGCAGTACTTC. Translated, it gives CASSVTPSYEQYF.

The V and J genes are TRBV27 and TRBJ1-1, with 7 bases that match TRBD1. CDR1 and CDR2 from the germline V gene are MNHEY and SMNVEV (reference sequence). Trimming took 6 bases from V and 0 from J; bases not matched to a gene: 4. The CDR3 spans 14 residues. CDR3 bases: TGTGCCAGCAGGTACAGGGGCGTGAACACTGAAGCTTTCTTT. The encoded protein is CASRYRGVNTEAFF.

The chain uses TRBV11-2 and TRBJ1-2; D unclear. Germline values: CDR1 SGHAT, CDR2 FQNNGV. This CDR3 has 13 residues. Between the trimmed V and J ends, which lost 5 bases and 4 bases, there was a span of 11 bases. For the CDR3, the DNA is TGTGCCAGCAGCCCACGTGGCCTCTATGGCTACACCTTC. Translation: CASSPRGLYGYTF.